These 31 T cell receptor beta chains were all obtained from the same sample, sequenced in a study of CD8 T cells in ankylosing spondylitis. Broader study findings: Blood from ankylosing spondylitis patients appeared to carry a characteristic roughly 8-variant TCR beta motif.

Their recognized antigens are unknown. TCRdb processed the 5' RACE reads anew with MiXCR; each CDR3 protein has one entry. The top ten hold 12% to 15% of the sample, which has 200,000 to 250,000 distinct CDR3 sequences, roughly 6.6% seen once. Material: blood, either unsorted or a sorted T cell fraction (not recorded which). All receptors come from a male donor with ankylosing spondylitis.

Only a few counts were recorded for this clonotype. V and J are TRBV12-3 or TRBV12-4 and TRBJ2-1, with D perhaps matching TRBD1 (5 bases). V was trimmed by 2 bases and J by 6 bases, leaving 20 bases between them. CDR3 length: 17 residues. For the CDR3, the DNA is TGTGCCAGCAGTTTACCCCCGGGCAGGGATAGGCCCAATGAGCAGTTCTTC. Protein sequence: CASSLPPGRDRPNEQFF.

This clonotype was picked up many times. V gene TRBV7-9 combines with J gene TRBJ1-4; 8 nucleotides agree with TRBD1. CDR1 is SEHNR, CDR2 FQNEAQ, per germline (reference sequence). V was pared by 6 bases and J by 7 bases, with 13 bases of the junction left unmatched. The CDR3 is made up of 16 amino acids. DNA of the CDR3: TGTGCCAGCAGTTCAAGTTTACAGGGGGAGGCTGAAAAACTGTTTTTT. Translation: CASSSSLQGEAEKLFF. Together with reference TRBV7-9 and TRBJ1-4, the CDR3 gives the full variable domain: DTGVSQNPRHKITKRGQNVTFRCDPISEHNRLYWYRQTLGQGPEFLTYFQNEAQLEKSRLLSDRFSAERPKGSFSTLEIQRTEQGDSAMYLCASSSSLQGEAEKLFFGSGTQLSVL.

This clonotype was recorded many times. V usage is TRBV29-1 and J usage is TRBJ2-3; TRBD2 aligns across 8 bases. V lost 6 bases, J lost 5 bases, and 10 bases stayed unmatched. This CDR3 contains 14 residues. Germline-derived CDR1 and CDR2 are SQVTM and ANQGSEA. This CDR3 reads CSVQGGRFGDTQYF. The CDR3 DNA follows: TGCAGCGTCCAGGGCGGGAGGTTCGGAGATACGCAGTATTTT.

This chain uses TRBV30 with TRBJ2-3; D ambiguous. Germline V lookup: CDR1 GTSNPN, CDR2 SVGIG (reference sequence). This CDR3 comprises 12 residues. The ends were cut back, 0 bases at V and 8 bases at J, with 9 bases in the middle. This CDR3 reads CAWSVGQTTQYF. DNA for the CDR3: TGTGCCTGGAGTGTTGGTCAGACTACGCAGTATTTT.

This clonotype was observed at least ten times. The rearrangement links TRBV27 to TRBJ2-7, with unresolved D. Trimming left V 4 bases short and J 6 bases short, with 10 bases between. This CDR3 comprises 12 residues. CDR1 and CDR2 (germline): MNHEY, SMNVEV (reference sequence). The chain's CDR3 is CASSSFLGEQYF. In nucleotides, the CDR3 is TGTGCCAGCAGTTCCTTTCTGGGCGAGCAGTACTTC.

This clonotype was found a few times. The rearrangement uses TRBV2 and TRBJ1-1; D is uncertain. The CDR3 consists of 14 residues. V was cut by 4 bases and J by 3 bases, with 12 bases left in between. Germline CDR1 is SNHLY and CDR2 is FYNNEI. The CDR3 coding sequence is TGTGCCAGCAGTGTGAACGGGCAGCACACTGAAGCTTTCTTT. Translation: CASSVNGQHTEAFF.

This clonotype appeared many times. V is TRBV29-1 and J is TRBJ1-1; TRBD1 matches at 9 bases. The CDR3 is 17 residues long. V lost 6 bases to trimming and J lost 0 bases; unmatched junction nucleotides: 14. Germline values: CDR1 SQVTM, CDR2 ANQGSEA. CDR3 coding DNA: TGCAGCGTCCCTTCGAGGGGGACAGGGCTTTTGAACACTGAAGCTTTCTTT. It codes for CSVPSRGTGLLNTEAFF.

CDR3 nucleotide sequence: TGTGCCAGCAGTTTTTCCCCCCGTAGCCACGAGCAGTACTTC. Amino acid sequence: CASSFSPRSHEQYF. V is TRBV27 and J is TRBJ2-7; D gene ambiguous. The CDR3 is 14 residues long. With 3 bases removed from V and 5 bases from J, the gap between germline ends came to 14 bases. Germline CDR1 MNHEY, CDR2 SMNVEV (reference sequence).

This clonotype was seen ten or more times. The chain has TRBV5-1 and TRBJ1-1; D is uncertain. CDR3 size: 14 residues. The V and J ends lost 0 bases and 0 bases respectively, with 6 bases between them. Germline values: CDR1 SGHRS, CDR2 YFSETQ. The CDR3 coding sequence is TGCGCCAGCAGCTTGGATATCTTGAACACTGAAGCTTTCTTT. It is translated as CASSLDILNTEAFF.

This clonotype has only a few counts. The chain is built from TRBV13 and TRBJ2-1; 9 bases fit TRBD2. The CDR3 has 16 amino acids. The V segment lost 5 bases and the J segment 2 bases; nucleotides outside the gene matches: 7. Germline V lookup: CDR1 PRHDT, CDR2 FYEKMQ (reference sequence). The CDR3 coding sequence is TGTGCCAGCAGCGACCGCGGGAGGGGCACCTACAATGAGCAGTTCTTC. It specifies CASSDRGRGTYNEQFF.

This clonotype showed up many times. The chain combines TRBV20-1 with TRBJ2-3; the D is unclear. Germline V gene data show CDR1 as DFQATT and CDR2 as SNEGSKA (reference sequence). The CDR3 has 13 residues. The CDR3 DNA follows: TGCAAGATGACGGATACCAGCACAGATACGCAGTATTTT. Its translation is CKMTDTSTDTQYF.

The chain recombines TRBV6-2 or TRBV6-3 with TRBJ1-2; D is uncertain. Germline V gene lookup returns CDR1 MNHEY and CDR2 SVGEGT. Trimming left V 8 bases short and J 4 bases short, with 11 bases between. The CDR3 sequence is 12 residues long. The CDR3 spells CASPLVRYGYTF. The CDR3 DNA follows: TGTGCCAGCCCACTGGTTCGCTATGGCTACACCTTC.

The sample holds many counts of this clonotype. This chain links TRBV2 with TRBJ2-3; 9 bases are shared with TRBD2. CDR1 and CDR2 from the germline V gene are SNHLY and FYNNEI. The CDR3 has 15 amino acids. With 5 bases clipped from V and 4 bases from J, the junction kept 7 bases outside the gene matches. CDR3: CASSFLAGVSDTQYF. The CDR3 bases are TGTGCCAGCAGTTTTTTAGCGGGAGTCTCAGATACGCAGTATTTT.

This clonotype has just a few counts. The V call is TRBV7-2, the J call TRBJ2-2; D gene ambiguous. Germline V CDR1 and CDR2: SGHTA, FQGNSA. The CDR3 totals 15 residues. V lost 5 bases, J lost 4 bases, and 14 bases lay in between. CDR3 coding DNA: TGTGCCAGCAGCCAAAGAGGTGGCAGCACCGGGGAGCTGTTTTTT. This encodes CASSQRGGSTGELFF.

At least ten counts were recorded for this clonotype. V gene TRBV2 combines with J gene TRBJ1-1; D uncertain. CDR3 length equals 13 residues. V was shortened by 1 base and J by 7 bases, with 10 bases between the two germline ends. CDR1 is SNHLY and CDR2 is FYNNEI in the germline V gene. The chain's CDR3 is CASSEVQRGEAFF. Written as DNA, the CDR3 is TGTGCCAGCAGTGAAGTACAGAGAGGTGAAGCTTTCTTT.

In its sample, this clonotype was seen many times. V usage is TRBV27 and J usage is TRBJ2-1; weak D call: TRBD2 (6 bases). V was cut by 3 bases and J by 9 bases, with 12 bases left in between. CDR3 length equals 13 residues. The germline CDR1 and CDR2 sequences are MNHEY and SMNVEV (reference sequence). The CDR3 sequence: CASSFRGGLEQFF. As DNA, the CDR3 is TGTGCCAGCAGTTTTCGGGGAGGTCTTGAGCAGTTCTTC.

The chain has TRBV4-3 and TRBJ2-5; 9 nucleotides line up with TRBD1. CDR3 length: 16 residues. Germline lookup yields CDR1 LGHNA and CDR2 YSLEER. Trimming removed 4 bases from V and 1 base from J; junction bases left unmatched: 7. The CDR3 spells CASSRLTGGSQETQYF. The CDR3 DNA reads TGCGCCAGCAGCCGGCTGACAGGGGGGTCCCAAGAGACCCAGTACTTC.

This rearrangement joins TRBV7-9 to TRBJ2-7, with a weak D call TRBD2 (5 bases). Trimming pared 5 bases from V and 2 bases from J, leaving 22 bases between. CDR3 size: 17 residues. The germline V gene encodes CDR1 SEHNR and CDR2 FQNEAQ (reference sequence). CDR3 sequence: CASSIPSSGGSTYEQYF. CDR3 DNA: TGTGCCAGCAGCATACCATCGAGCGGCGGCTCCACCTACGAGCAGTACTTC.

In its sample, this clonotype was seen a few times. J is TRBJ2-7 and V is TRBV5-5; a weak D match, TRBD1 (6 bases). The length of the CDR3 is 14 residues. CDR1 is SGHKS, CDR2 YYEKEE, per germline (reference sequence). Trimming shortened V by 4 bases and J by 0 bases, and 11 bases separated the two germline ends. The CDR3 here is CASSPRGSSYEQYF. The DNA for the CDR3 is TGTGCCAGCAGCCCCAGGGGCAGCTCCTACGAGCAGTACTTC.

This clonotype was found a few times. CDR3 residues: CATHPRDTNQPQHF. CDR3 DNA sequence: TGTGCCACCCACCCCCGGGACACCAATCAGCCCCAGCATTTT. The chain employs TRBV6-1 and TRBJ1-5; D possibly corresponds to TRBD1 (6 bases). The CDR3 totals 14 residues. Germline lookup yields CDR1 MNHNS and CDR2 SASEGT. V lost 10 bases and J lost 3, with 16 bases in between.

This clonotype has more than one count but fewer than ten. V gene TRBV3-1 combines with J gene TRBJ2-1; the D gene could be TRBD1 or TRBD2 (5 bases each). Trimming removed 6 bases at V and 12 bases at J, with 27 bases between. This CDR3 region has 16 residues. Germline V gene sequence: CDR1 LGHDT, CDR2 YNNKEL (reference sequence). The DNA for the CDR3 is TGTGCCAGCAGTCCTCTTGAGGGGCCCGGTGGTAGGGGGCAGTTCTTC. Translated, it gives CASSPLEGPGGRGQFF.

V gene TRBV30 combines with J gene TRBJ2-7; D gene uncertain. This CDR3 contains 13 residues. V lost 3 bases to trimming and J lost 5 bases, with 14 bases between them. Germline V gene sequence: CDR1 GTSNPN, CDR2 SVGIG (reference sequence). Here the CDR3 DNA reads TGTGCCTGGAGCCCCGTCCTAGTAAACGAGCAGTACTTC. This gives the protein CAWSPVLVNEQYF.

The table lists this clonotype with many counts. This rearrangement joins TRBV7-9 to TRBJ2-7; 8 bases line up with TRBD1. The CDR3 loop spans 14 amino acids. CDR1 is SEHNR, CDR2 FQNEAQ, per germline (reference sequence). The ends lost 1 base at V and 4 bases at J; junction bases unmatched: 3. For the CDR3, the DNA is TGTGCCAGCAGCTTAGATGGACAGGGTTACGAGCAGTACTTC. This codes for CASSLDGQGYEQYF. Full variable domain (remainder filled in from reference TRBV7-9 and TRBJ2-7): DTGVSQNPRHKITKRGQNVTFRCDPISEHNRLYWYRQTLGQGPEFLTYFQNEAQLEKSRLLSDRFSAERPKGSFSTLEIQRTEQGDSAMYLCASSLDGQGYEQYFGPGTRLTVT.

This chain uses TRBV6-5 with TRBJ2-1; no clear D. The CDR3 extends over 17 amino acids. The V gene lost 4 bases and the J gene lost 5 bases, with 21 bases spanning the gap. The germline V gene has CDR1 MNHEY and CDR2 SVGAGI. The CDR3 loop is CASSSLDPTLEDNEQFF. The CDR3 coding sequence is TGTGCCAGCAGTTCCTTGGACCCAACTTTAGAGGACAATGAGCAGTTCTTC.

In its sample, this clonotype was seen a few times. The chain carries TRBV18 and TRBJ2-7; D uncertain. The CDR3 runs 13 residues. Per germline, CDR1 KGHSH and CDR2 LQKENI. Trimming removed 2 bases from V and 3 bases from J, with 8 bases in between. The CDR3: CASSPEAHYEQYF. CDR3 in DNA: TGTGCCAGCTCACCAGAAGCTCACTACGAGCAGTACTTC.

The chain has TRBV7-3 and TRBJ2-2; D call uncertain. CDR1 is SGHTA, CDR2 FQGTGA, per germline. This CDR3 has 13 amino acids. V was cut by 8 bases and J by 0 bases, with 7 bases left in between. As DNA, the CDR3 is TGTGCCAGCGGCCCCGCGAACACCGGGGAGCTGTTTTTT. As protein: CASGPANTGELFF.

This clonotype was picked up many times. V usage is TRBV4-1 and J usage is TRBJ2-4, with TRBD2 matching 7 bases. There are 13 residues in the CDR3. The V and J ends lost 1 base and 8 bases, in that order; junction bases with no gene match: 2. Germline V gene lookup returns CDR1 MGHRA and CDR2 YSYEKL. For the CDR3, the DNA is TGCGCCAGCAGCCAAGTGGGGGGGGACATTCAGTACTTC. Its translation is CASSQVGGDIQYF.

This clonotype has only a few counts. The chain uses TRBV7-6 and TRBJ1-3; D uncertain. There are 13 residues in the CDR3. Trimming took 5 bases from V and 4 from J, leaving 9 bases between them. Germline V CDR1 and CDR2: SGHVS, FNYEAQ. CDR3 nucleotides: TGTGCCAGCAGCGCCGCTATAGGAAACACCATATATTTT. It encodes CASSAAIGNTIYF.

This clonotype was found a few times. The chain uses TRBV7-2 and TRBJ1-2; D remains unclear. This CDR3 spans 15 amino acids. Trimming took 2 bases from V and 6 from J, leaving 16 bases between them. Germline lookup yields CDR1 SGHTA and CDR2 FQGNSA. In DNA form, the CDR3 reads TGTGCCAGCAGCTTACTCGGACCCCAAGGACATGGCTACACCTTC. It yields the protein CASSLLGPQGHGYTF. The complete variable domain, with remaining parts taken from reference TRBV7-2 and TRBJ1-2, reads GAGVSQSPSNKVTEKGKDVELRCDPISGHTALYWYRQSLGQGLEFLIYFQGNSAPDKSGLPSDRFSAERTGGSVSTLTIQRTQQEDSAVYLCASSLLGPQGHGYTFGSGTRLTVV.

This clonotype was counted a few times. J is TRBJ2-1 and V is TRBV7-8, with unresolved D. Germline CDR1 SGHVS, CDR2 FQNEAQ. The ends were cut back, 0 bases at V and 10 bases at J, with 7 bases in the middle. The CDR3 sequence is 12 residues long. Here the CDR3 reads CASSLAVEEQFF. CDR3 coding DNA: TGTGCCAGCAGCTTAGCGGTGGAGGAGCAGTTCTTC.

The rearrangement joins TRBV12-3 or TRBV12-4 to TRBJ2-2; 8 bases map to TRBD1. J lost 4 bases, V lost 5 bases, and 3 bases had no gene match. The CDR3 has 14 residues. CDR3 nucleotides: TGTGCCAGCAGTCTGACAGGGGCCACCGGGGAGCTGTTTTTT. It specifies CASSLTGATGELFF.